The 27 T cell receptor beta chains in this list originate from one sample, sequenced in a study of OX40 agonist ivuxolimab in advanced cancers. Profiling relied on immunoSEQ multiplex PCR, and the TCRdb table lists in-frame clones only, not all of them. The data hold tens of thousands of clones, with 90% to 95% observed a single time. The sequences come from CD4+ or CD8+ T cells sorted from blood, collected in a trial of the OX40 agonist ivuxolimab. These receptors originate from an adult with an advanced solid tumor such as melanoma, head and neck, liver or kidney cancer.

V is TRBV6-1 and J is TRBJ2-5, with 8 bases lining up with TRBD1. This CDR3 is built from 15 residues. V lost 5 bases and J lost 0; bases outside the gene matches: 5. Germline CDR1 and CDR2: MNHNS and SASEGT. CDR3 protein: CASSPDRVYQETQYF. The CDR3 DNA is TGTGCCAGCAGTCCGGACAGGGTGTACCAAGAGACCCAGTACTTC.

The genes are TRBV11-2 and TRBJ2-3; D may match TRBD1 or TRBD2 (5 bases each). In germline, CDR1 is SGHAT, CDR2 FQNNGV. Trimming removed 1 base from V and 4 bases from J, with 9 bases in between. The CDR3 is 14 residues long. CDR3 in amino acids: CASSLAWDPDTQYF. CDR3 coding DNA: TGTGCCAGCAGCTTAGCGTGGGACCCAGATACGCAGTATTTT.

The chain recombines TRBV7-2 with TRBJ1-1, with D uncertain. Trimming left V 5 bases short and J 2 bases short, with 6 bases between. Germline V gene lookup returns CDR1 SGHTA and CDR2 FQGNSA. The CDR3 has 12 amino acids. The CDR3 DNA follows: TGTGCCAGCAGCCCAACAAACACTGAAGCTTTCTTT. Translation gives CASSPTNTEAFF.

The chain joins TRBV4-2 to TRBJ2-7; tentatively, D is TRBD1 (6 bases). This CDR3 has 17 residues. Deletions cut 0 bases from V and 0 bases from J, with 15 bases between. Germline CDR1 reads LGHNA; CDR2 reads YNFKEQ. The DNA for the CDR3 is TGTGCCAGCAGCCAAGATTTCGGACAGATTAGCTCCTACGAGCAGTACTTC. This translates into CASSQDFGQISSYEQYF.

CDR3 DNA sequence: TGTGCCATCAGTGGACTCCACGTAGATACGCAGTATTTT. Protein: CAISGLHVDTQYF. V is TRBV10-3 and J is TRBJ2-3; D not resolved. Between the trimmed V and J ends, which lost 4 bases and 5 bases, there was a span of 10 bases. The CDR3 loop spans 13 amino acids. Looked up from germline, CDR1 is ENHRY and CDR2 is SYGVKD.

Here the CDR3 DNA reads TGTGCCAGCACCCGTGGGCTGTCGCAGTATTTT. It codes for CASTRGLSQYF. The rearrangement joins TRBV6-7 to TRBJ2-3; D is uncertain. TRBV6-7 belongs to the ORF category, with a function that is uncertain. Trimming pared 7 bases from V and 10 bases from J, leaving 12 bases between. This CDR3 comprises 11 residues.

The rearrangement joins TRBV2 to TRBJ2-7; 9 nucleotides match TRBD1. Germline-derived CDR1 and CDR2 are SNHLY and FYNNEI. The junction had 4 bases not matched to a gene; V was cut back by 3 bases and J by 4 bases. The CDR3 spans 14 residues. The CDR3 sequence: CASSDGTGFYEQYF. In DNA, the CDR3 is TGTGCCAGCAGTGACGGGACAGGGTTTTACGAGCAGTACTTC.

The rearrangement joins TRBV10-1 to TRBJ2-5; D gene uncertain. Germline lookup yields CDR1 WNHNN and CDR2 SYGVQD (reference sequence). CDR3 length: 15 residues. V was pared by 3 bases and J by 2 bases, with 13 bases between. The CDR3, as DNA: TGCGCCAGCAGTGATCAAGGCAAATCACAAGAGACCCAGTACTTC. Translated: CASSDQGKSQETQYF.

The J gene is TRBJ1-2, the V gene TRBV5-6; no firm D call. The CDR3 is made up of 13 amino acids. V gave up 4 bases and J gave up 3 bases, with 10 bases separating them. CDR1 and CDR2 from the germline V gene are SGHDT and YYEEEE. CDR3 amino acids: CASSMEGYYGYTF. The CDR3 nucleotides are TGTGCCAGCAGCATGGAGGGATACTATGGCTACACCTTC.

This rearrangement joins TRBV13 to TRBJ2-1; weak D call: TRBD2 (5 bases). The V gene's germline CDR1 is PRHDT and CDR2 FYEKMQ (reference sequence). V dropped 5 bases and J dropped 4 bases, with 9 bases sitting between them. CDR3 length: 13 amino acids. CDR3 nucleotide sequence: TGTGCCAGCAGCCCAGAGCGGTACAATGAGCAGTTCTTC. Protein product: CASSPERYNEQFF.

This clone turned up a few times. This chain links TRBV5-6 with TRBJ1-6; D not resolved. In germline, CDR1 is SGHDT, CDR2 YYEEEE. V lost 5 bases and J 10 bases, leaving 10 bases between the germline ends. The CDR3 covers 12 residues. The CDR3 DNA reads TGTGCCAGCAGTTCAACTCCCTCACCCCTCCACTTT. Protein: CASSSTPSPLHF.

This clone was seen only once. The J gene is TRBJ2-1, the V gene TRBV9; D may be TRBD1 or TRBD2 (5 bases each). The ends were cut back, 0 bases at V and 5 bases at J, with 18 bases in the middle. The CDR3 is 17 residues long. Germline CDR1 is SGDLS and CDR2 is YYNGEE. The CDR3 loop is CASSVDGGVGGHNEQFF. CDR3 coding DNA: TGTGCCAGCAGCGTAGATGGGGGTGTGGGTGGGCACAATGAGCAGTTCTTC. Supplemented by reference TRBV9 and TRBJ2-1, the full variable domain reads DSGVTQTPKHLITATGQRVTLRCSPRSGDLSVYWYQQSLDQGLQFLIQYYNGEERAKGNILERFSAQQFPDLHSELNLSSLELGDSALYFCASSVDGGVGGHNEQFFGPGTRLTVL.

This chain links TRBV5-4 with TRBJ1-6; a weak D match, TRBD1 (6 bases). The CDR3 runs to 16 residues. The germline V gene has CDR1 SGHNT and CDR2 YYREEE (reference sequence). Trimming cost V 2 bases and J 4 bases, with 13 bases left between them. The CDR3 spells CASSFSTGIYNSPLHF. The DNA for the CDR3 is TGTGCCAGCAGCTTTTCCACAGGGATTTATAATTCACCCCTCCACTTT.

This chain joins TRBV30 and TRBJ1-5; D is ambiguous. The CDR3 is 15 amino acids. The V and J ends lost 1 base and 1 base respectively, with 11 bases between them. Looked up from germline, CDR1 is GTSNPN and CDR2 is SVGIG (reference sequence). The CDR3 bases are TGTGCCTGGAGTGCCTTTCCCGCGAGCAATCAGCCCCAGCATTTT. It encodes CAWSAFPASNQPQHF.

This rearrangement joins TRBV6-4 to TRBJ2-3, with D tentatively TRBD1 or TRBD2 (7 bases each). This CDR3 has 16 amino acids. V was pared by 2 bases and J by 2 bases, with 14 bases between. The germline V gene encodes CDR1 MRHNA and CDR2 SNTAGT. In DNA, the CDR3 is TGTGCCAGCAGTGACCGGGGGGACAGTAACACAGATACGCAGTATTTT. It codes for CASSDRGDSNTDTQYF.

J is TRBJ1-2 and V is TRBV9, with 8 bases fitting TRBD1. Germline CDR1 SGDLS, CDR2 YYNGEE. Unmatched junction bases numbered 5, after V lost 4 bases and J lost 0 bases. The CDR3 is made up of 15 amino acids. The CDR3 DNA reads TGTGCCAGCAGCCCAGAGGGACAGGCTAACTATGGCTACACCTTC. Amino acids: CASSPEGQANYGYTF.

The V gene is TRBV30, the J gene TRBJ1-2; no clear D gene. The V gene's germline CDR1 is GTSNPN and CDR2 SVGIG (reference sequence). V lost 1 base and J lost 8, with 26 bases in between. The CDR3 has 17 amino acids. CDR3 loop: CAWSGTPQSPDLGGYTF. DNA of the CDR3: TGTGCCTGGAGTGGGACTCCTCAGAGCCCTGACTTAGGAGGCTACACCTTC.

The rearrangement links TRBV28 to TRBJ2-4, with 8 bases matching TRBD2. The junction had 7 bases not matched to a gene; V was cut back by 6 bases and J by 3 bases. This CDR3 contains 15 residues. Germline CDR1 reads MDHEN; CDR2 reads SYDVKM. CDR3 amino acids: CASSGGELVKNIQYF. CDR3 coding DNA: TGTGCCAGCAGCGGGGGGGAGCTTGTCAAAAACATTCAGTACTTC.

This clone turned up a few times. This chain links TRBV4-1 with TRBJ1-6; 7 bases agree with TRBD1. V was clipped by 1 base and J by 11 bases; unmatched bases: 17. Germline CDR1 and CDR2: MGHRA and YSYEKL. The CDR3 extends over 18 amino acids. The DNA of the CDR3 is TGCGCCAGCAGCCAAGGTCGACCACAGGGGCTCATAATTACACCCCTCCACTTT. As protein: CASSQGRPQGLIITPLHF.

The chain uses TRBV9 and TRBJ1-1; 11 positions agree with TRBD1. V lost 0 bases to trimming and J lost 0 bases; unmatched junction nucleotides: 4. Per the germline V gene, CDR1 is SGDLS and CDR2 is YYNGEE. This CDR3 is built from 17 residues. CDR3 sequence (DNA): TGTGCCAGCAGCGTAGGGACAGGGGGCGCGTTGAACACTGAAGCTTTCTTT. The encoded protein is CASSVGTGGALNTEAFF.

J is TRBJ1-1 and V is TRBV30; D not resolved. Trimming pared 2 bases from V and 5 bases from J, leaving 12 bases between. The CDR3 is 13 amino acids. The germline V gene has CDR1 GTSNPN and CDR2 SVGIG (reference sequence). The CDR3 spells CAWSYSTGTEAFF. DNA for the CDR3: TGTGCCTGGAGTTATTCTACCGGGACTGAAGCTTTCTTT.

The rearrangement uses TRBV4-1 and TRBJ1-3, with TRBD1 identical over 10 bases. V trimming: 4 bases; J trimming: 7 bases; junction bases outside the gene matches: 7. The CDR3 loop spans 15 amino acids. The V gene's germline CDR1 is MGHRA and CDR2 YSYEKL. The CDR3 spells CASSPDRGIGNTIYF. In nucleotides, the CDR3 is TGCGCCAGCAGCCCGGACAGGGGGATCGGGAACACCATATATTTT.

V usage is TRBV9 and J usage is TRBJ2-1; 7 bases are a match to TRBD2. Looked up from germline, CDR1 is SGDLS and CDR2 is YYNGEE. This CDR3 has 16 residues. J lost 3 bases, V lost 4 bases, and 10 bases had no gene match. DNA for the CDR3: TGTGCCAGCAGCCCCCTTGCTAGCGGACTCTACAATGAGCAGTTCTTC. It yields the protein CASSPLASGLYNEQFF.

The V call is TRBV27, the J call TRBJ1-6; 9 bases are a match to TRBD1. The germline V gene has CDR1 MNHEY and CDR2 SMNVEV (reference sequence). The CDR3 consists of 15 residues. Germline trimming cut 2 bases from V and 4 bases from J; bases unmatched to any gene: 0. DNA of the CDR3: TGTGCCAGCAGTTTAGGGACAGGGTATAATTCACCCCTCCACTTT. Encoded protein: CASSLGTGYNSPLHF.

The rearrangement joins TRBV13 to TRBJ2-3; TRBD2 agrees at 9 bases. The CDR3 covers 15 residues. The germline V gene has CDR1 PRHDT and CDR2 FYEKMQ (reference sequence). V gave up 5 bases and J gave up 3 bases; unmatched junction bases: 6. CDR3 sequence: CASSGGLAGTDTQYF. The CDR3 region has the DNA TGTGCCAGCAGCGGAGGCCTAGCGGGAACAGATACGCAGTATTTT.

This rearrangement joins TRBV10-1 to TRBJ1-6; D is undetermined. The germline V gene has CDR1 WNHNN and CDR2 SYGVQD (reference sequence). The CDR3 runs 16 residues. Trimming cost V 2 bases and J 7 bases, with 15 bases left between them. The CDR3 bases are TGCGCCAGCAGTGAGGCCCGGGAACACGGGAATTCACCCCTCCACTTT. Amino acids: CASSEAREHGNSPLHF.

As DNA, the CDR3 is TGCGCCAGTGCGGGACAGAACAATCAGCCCCAGCATTTT. Translating it yields CASAGQNNQPQHF. V and J are TRBV4-1 and TRBJ1-5; TRBD1 matches 7 bases. CDR3 length equals 13 residues. Per the germline V gene, CDR1 is MGHRA and CDR2 is YSYEKL. The V and J ends lost 9 bases and 3 bases, in that order; junction bases with no gene match: 5.